These 12 T cell receptor beta chains share one sample of origin, sequenced in a study of identical twins (dated by TCRdb to the mid-2010s). Receptor libraries were prepared by 5' RACE. Sequencing was carried out with an Illumina HiSeq 2000. TCRdb reanalyzed the raw reads on its own, using fastp at Q25 for trimming and MiXCR for clone calling, and kept in-frame beta chains. Every CDR3 protein is listed once, alongside the most common genes and DNA of its rows. This sample holds fewer than 900,000 distinct CDR3 sequences; 15% to 20% were observed only once. About an eighth of the sample goes to the ten largest clones. The same data also went into a second study, on T cells expressing NK-cell markers.

The material sequenced was PBMCs. All receptors derive from a woman younger than 30 in good health.

This clonotype was detected only a few times. The chain uses TRBV5-4 and TRBJ2-6; the D is unclear. Germline V gene lookup returns CDR1 SGHNT and CDR2 YYREEE (reference sequence). The CDR3 runs 14 residues. Deletions cut 2 bases from V and 3 bases from J, with 6 bases between. The CDR3 loop is CASSFMYGANVLTF. The CDR3 DNA reads TGTGCCAGCAGCTTTATGTATGGGGCCAACGTCCTGACTTTC.

The V call is TRBV21-1, the J call TRBJ1-2; the D segment call TRBD1 is taken from the table without a DNA check. TRBV21-1 is tagged as a pseudogene. This CDR3 region has 15 residues. The CDR3 DNA sequence: TGTGCCAGCAGCGACGGGACAGGGATTGACTATGGCTACACCTTC. This translates into CASSDGTGIDYGYTF.

The chain employs TRBV20-1 and TRBJ2-5, with D uncertain. Germline V gene sequence: CDR1 DFQATT, CDR2 SNEGSKA (reference sequence). The CDR3 contains 14 residues. Trimming took 0 bases from V and 1 from J, leaving 9 bases between them. This CDR3 is CSARDWAVQETQYF. CDR3 bases: TGCAGTGCTAGAGATTGGGCGGTCCAAGAGACCCAGTACTTC.

The chain uses TRBV12-3 or TRBV12-4 and TRBJ2-3; a weak D match, TRBD2 (5 bases). V lost 3 bases and J 2 bases, leaving 12 bases between the germline ends. This CDR3 spans 15 amino acids. CDR3: CASSFSSTYTDTQYF. CDR3 bases: TGTGCCAGCAGTTTTTCTAGCACATACACAGATACGCAGTATTTT.

This clonotype turned up a few times. This sequence joins TRBV7-9 and TRBJ2-1; 7 nucleotides line up with TRBD2. The CDR3 contains 15 residues. V was clipped by 4 bases and J by 5 bases; unmatched bases: 8. The germline V gene has CDR1 SEHNR and CDR2 FQNEAQ (reference sequence). The CDR3 here is CASSSLESGNNEQFF. In DNA, the CDR3 is TGTGCCAGCAGCTCCCTCGAGAGCGGGAACAATGAGCAGTTCTTC.

The chain employs TRBV5-1 and TRBJ1-6; 9 positions match TRBD1. Losses at the gene ends were 4 bases for V and 6 bases for J; bases not matched to a gene: 5. Per the germline V gene, CDR1 is SGHRS and CDR2 is YFSETQ. The CDR3 spans 15 residues. As DNA, the CDR3 is TGCGCCAGCAGCACACAGGGGGCTTCTAATTCACCCCTCCACTTT. Translation gives CASSTQGASNSPLHF.

This clonotype has a handful of counts. The V and J genes are TRBV19 and TRBJ1-1; a weak D match, TRBD1 (5 bases). Trimming took 5 bases from V and 7 from J, leaving 11 bases between them. The CDR3 spans 12 residues. The germline V gene encodes CDR1 LNHDA and CDR2 SQIVND (reference sequence). The CDR3 is CASSGQRGEAFF. CDR3 nucleotide sequence: TGTGCCAGTAGTGGGCAAAGGGGTGAAGCTTTCTTT.

This clonotype appeared a single time. This chain joins TRBV20-1 and TRBJ2-1, with TRBD2 as a possible D gene (5 bases). V shed 7 bases and J shed 7 bases, with 17 bases lying between them. This CDR3 comprises 13 residues. Per the germline V gene, CDR1 is DFQATT and CDR2 is SNEGSKA (reference sequence). The CDR3 loop is CSELDPSVNEQFF. CDR3 in DNA: TGCAGTGAACTAGATCCTTCTGTAAATGAGCAGTTCTTC.

The rearrangement links TRBV12-3 or TRBV12-4 to TRBJ1-5; a possible D gene is TRBD1 (6 bases). The CDR3 is made up of 17 amino acids. Trimming removed 3 bases from V and 2 bases from J, with 17 bases in between. Written as DNA, the CDR3 is TGTGCCAGCAGTTTTAGAGGGGGACGGGGGGGCAATCAGCCCCAGCATTTT. As protein: CASSFRGGRGGNQPQHF.

This chain connects TRBV7-6 to TRBJ2-3; D is undetermined. Germline V gives CDR1 SGHVS, CDR2 FNYEAQ. Trimming left V 5 bases short and J 4 bases short, with 10 bases between. The CDR3 extends over 13 amino acids. The CDR3 nucleotides are TGTGCCAGCAGCCAACGTTACGCAGATACGCAGTATTTT. Translated: CASSQRYADTQYF.

The chain recombines TRBV5-1 with TRBJ2-1, with a weak D call TRBD2 (5 bases). The CDR3 has 14 amino acids. Germline V lookup: CDR1 SGHRS, CDR2 YFSETQ. Trimming took off 4 bases at V and 7 bases at J, with 15 bases between the two ends. CDR3 sequence: CASSLRTPINEQFF. In DNA form, the CDR3 reads TGCGCCAGCAGCCTTAGGACTCCAATTAATGAGCAGTTCTTC.

This chain connects TRBV5-1 to TRBJ2-1; TRBD1 matches 10 bases. CDR3 length equals 18 residues. The germline CDR1 and CDR2 sequences are SGHRS and YFSETQ. The V and J ends lost 4 bases and 0 bases, in that order; junction bases with no gene match: 10. Here the CDR3 reads CASSLDRGVTNSYNEQFF. CDR3 nucleotide sequence: TGCGCCAGCAGCCTGGACAGGGGGGTCACTAACTCCTACAATGAGCAGTTCTTC.